Following are 16 T cell receptor beta chains from one sample sequenced in a study of human T cells and chemical hapten exposure. TCRdb re-called the RACE reads with MiXCR, one entry per CDR3 protein. The sample holds around 80,000 distinct CDR3 sequences, about 9% seen once. Time point noted: healthy volunteer bleed at 6 weeks. Unfractionated whole blood served as the source for total RNA extraction. The sequenced material came from whole blood. These receptors came from a male donor in good health. Some clones in this sample may be carry-over from other donors' samples.

This clonotype was seen a few times. The J gene is TRBJ2-3, the V gene TRBV15; the match to TRBD2 covers 8 bases. V lost 0 bases and J lost 1; bases outside the gene matches: 0. Germline values: CDR1 LNHNV, CDR2 YYDKDF (reference sequence). This CDR3 is built from 15 residues. Here the CDR3 DNA reads TGTGCCACCAGCAGAGAGCGGGGGGGCACAGATACGCAGTATTTT. Its protein product is CATSRERGGTDTQYF.

This rearrangement joins TRBV5-6 to TRBJ2-5, with TRBD1 as a possible D gene (5 bases). From germline, CDR1 is SGHDT and CDR2 YYEEEE. The ends were cut back, 2 bases at V and 5 bases at J, with 13 bases in the middle. The CDR3 totals 14 residues. The CDR3 DNA sequence: TGTGCCAGCAGCTTTGCCCAGGGCGGTGAGACCCAGTACTTC. Translated, it gives CASSFAQGGETQYF.

The table lists this clonotype with many counts. The chain carries TRBV7-9 and TRBJ2-5; TRBD2 agrees at 7 bases. Looked up from germline, CDR1 is SEHNR and CDR2 is FQNEAQ (reference sequence). V gave up 0 bases and J gave up 4 bases; unmatched junction bases: 5. The CDR3 spans 15 residues. DNA for the CDR3: TGTGCCAGCAGCTTAGCCGCGGTAGCGGGAGAGACCCAGTACTTC. Encoded protein: CASSLAAVAGETQYF.

V and J are TRBV18 and TRBJ1-5; D is unclear. Trimming stripped 3 bases from V and 3 bases from J, with 9 bases between. The germline V gene encodes CDR1 KGHSH and CDR2 LQKENI. The CDR3 runs to 14 residues. CDR3 protein: CASSPGANNQPQHF. The DNA of the CDR3 is TGTGCCAGCTCACCGGGAGCAAACAATCAGCCCCAGCATTTT.

This clonotype has at least ten counts. V and J are TRBV7-9 and TRBJ2-3; possible D gene TRBD1, 5 bases. Trimming cost V 2 bases and J 3 bases, with 21 bases left between them. CDR3 length: 18 amino acids. Germline lookup yields CDR1 SEHNR and CDR2 FQNEAQ (reference sequence). CDR3 nucleotides: TGTGCCAGCAGCTTACCCATCAGACCCGACAGAGAAACAGATACGCAGTATTTT. Protein sequence: CASSLPIRPDRETDTQYF. Drawing the rest from reference TRBV7-9 and TRBJ2-3, the complete variable domain is DTGVSQNPRHKITKRGQNVTFRCDPISEHNRLYWYRQTLGQGPEFLTYFQNEAQLEKSRLLSDRFSAERPKGSFSTLEIQRTEQGDSAMYLCASSLPIRPDRETDTQYFGPGTRLTVL.

V and J are TRBV19 and TRBJ2-7; 8 bases fit TRBD2. J lost 5 bases, V lost 4 bases, and 4 bases had no gene match. The CDR3 contains 13 residues. Germline loops: CDR1 LNHDA, CDR2 SQIVND (reference sequence). CDR3 residues: CASSTPGGNEQYF. The CDR3 DNA follows: TGTGCCAGTAGTACCCCGGGAGGGAACGAGCAGTACTTC.

The chain combines TRBV14 with TRBJ2-3; no firm D call. V lost 5 bases and J lost 4, with 7 bases in between. CDR3 length: 12 residues. The V gene's germline CDR1 is SGHDN and CDR2 FVKESK. CDR3 DNA: TGTGCCAGCAGCAACCTAGCAGATACGCAGTATTTT. Its protein is CASSNLADTQYF. Full variable domain (outside the CDR3, taken from reference TRBV14 and TRBJ2-3): EAGVTQFPSHSVIEKGQTVTLRCDPISGHDNLYWYRRVMGKEIKFLLHFVKESKQDESGMPNNRFLAERTGGTYSTLKVQPAELEDSGVYFCASSNLADTQYFGPGTRLTVL.

This clonotype was found a few times. The chain has TRBV6-5 and TRBJ2-1; a weak D match, TRBD2 (6 bases). The CDR3 is made up of 11 amino acids. In germline, CDR1 is MNHEY, CDR2 SVGAGI. V was shortened by 5 bases and J by 11 bases, with 10 bases between the two germline ends. CDR3: CASSRERKQFF. As DNA, the CDR3 is TGTGCCAGCAGTCGGGAGCGGAAGCAGTTCTTC.

This clonotype was observed a handful of times. The chain recombines TRBV30 with TRBJ2-4; D is undetermined. The CDR3 contains 12 residues. The germline CDR1 and CDR2 sequences are GTSNPN and SVGIG (reference sequence). V dropped 1 base and J dropped 6 bases, with 7 bases sitting between them. The CDR3 DNA sequence: TGTGCCTGGAGTGACAGCACAAACATTCAGTACTTC. Translating it yields CAWSDSTNIQYF.

The gene calls are TRBV10-3 and TRBJ2-3, with D possibly being TRBD2 (6 bases). Trimming shortened V by 7 bases and J by 2 bases, and 19 bases separated the two germline ends. Per the germline V gene, CDR1 is ENHRY and CDR2 is SYGVKD. The CDR3 contains 16 residues. CDR3 DNA: TGTGCCATCACCAGCGGGTCCCAGGCTGTCACAGATACGCAGTATTTT. Its protein product is CAITSGSQAVTDTQYF.

The CDR3 region is CASSEAELYGYTF. CDR3 nucleotides: TGTGCCAGCAGCGAGGCAGAGCTCTATGGCTACACCTTC. The V and J genes are TRBV3-1 and TRBJ1-2, with D unresolved. There are 13 residues in the CDR3. V shed 5 bases and J shed 4 bases, with 11 bases lying between them. CDR1 is LGHDT and CDR2 is YNNKEL in the germline V gene (reference sequence).

The genes are TRBV5-4 and TRBJ1-1; a weak D match, TRBD1 (5 bases). CDR3 length: 16 residues. Trimming removed 4 bases from V and 6 bases from J, with 22 bases in between. The V gene's germline CDR1 is SGHNT and CDR2 YYREEE (reference sequence). The CDR3 is CASSPGLLAGDAEAFF. CDR3 sequence (DNA): TGTGCCAGCAGCCCGGGGCTTCTAGCTGGGGACGCTGAAGCTTTCTTT.

The genes are TRBV5-1 and TRBJ2-3, with 10 bases aligning to TRBD1. Germline V CDR1 and CDR2: SGHRS, YFSETQ. This CDR3 has 17 residues. V gave up 0 bases and J gave up 2 bases; unmatched junction bases: 6. The CDR3 DNA sequence: TGCGCCAGCAGCTTGGATAGGGACAGGGGCTTCACAGATACGCAGTATTTT. It translates to CASSLDRDRGFTDTQYF.

This clonotype came up many times. V gene TRBV4-3 combines with J gene TRBJ1-6, with a tentative D call TRBD1 (5 bases). V was clipped by 1 base and J by 1 base, with 20 bases between them. The CDR3 spans 20 residues. Germline V gives CDR1 LGHNA, CDR2 YSLEER. The CDR3 loop reads CASSQGGPSRVGSYNSPLHF. CDR3 DNA sequence: TGCGCCAGCAGCCAAGGAGGCCCAAGCAGGGTCGGATCCTATAATTCACCCCTCCACTTT.

This clonotype came up many times. This chain links TRBV20-1 with TRBJ2-3, with a tentative D call TRBD2 (5 bases). CDR1 and CDR2 from the germline V gene are DFQATT and SNEGSKA (reference sequence). Between the trimmed V and J ends, which lost 5 bases and 3 bases, there was a span of 24 bases. The CDR3 has 17 residues. The CDR3 bases are TGCAGTGCTTTTACCCTTTGGGAGAGGGATTATACAGATACGCAGTATTTT. Translation gives CSAFTLWERDYTDTQYF.

The sample holds a few counts of this clonotype. The rearrangement uses TRBV5-1 and TRBJ1-1; weak D call: TRBD1 (5 bases). In germline, CDR1 is SGHRS, CDR2 YFSETQ. V was trimmed by 3 bases and J by 1 base, leaving 16 bases between them. The CDR3 spans 16 residues. The CDR3 DNA reads TGCGCCAGCAGCTCCTCCACTATCAGGGAGAACACTGAAGCTTTCTTT. Its protein product is CASSSSTIRENTEAFF. Based on the CDR3 plus reference TRBV5-1 and TRBJ1-1, the full variable domain is KAGVTQTPRYLIKTRGQQVTLSCSPISGHRSVSWYQQTPGQGLQFLFEYFSETQRNKGNFPGRFSGRQFSNSRSEMNVSTLELGDSALYLCASSSSTIRENTEAFFGQGTRLTVV.